This T cell receptor (beta chain) was captured in a study of blood T cells in healthy people across ages. Trimming cost V 6 bases and J 1 base, with 14 bases left between them. CDR1 is DFQATT, CDR2 SNEGSKA, per germline (reference sequence). The CDR3 consists of 14 residues. Next came a second PCR, run for about 7 to 12 cycles, which used a sample-barcoded 5' primer along with a J-beta primer mix. TCRdb analysed the 5' RACE reads with MiXCR anew, one entry per CDR3 protein. The data contain around 800,000 distinct CDR3 sequences, around 24% of them singletons. The sample was also linked to a second study, of T cells of mothers and their children.

The TCR sequence derives from a boy between 10 and 17 years old in good health. V usage is TRBV20-1 and J usage is TRBJ2-3; D may match TRBD1 or TRBD2 (5 bases each). Specimen: blood. The chain's CDR3 is CSALGTERTDTQYF. As DNA, the CDR3 is TGCAGTGCCCTGGGGACGGAACGCACAGATACGCAGTATTTT.